These 24 T cell receptor beta chains came from one sample sequenced in a study of blood T cell repertoires in COVID-19. Produced via immunoSEQ multiplex PCR; TCRdb's table is partial and in-frame only. The sample contains about 200,000 clones, 75% to 85% of which appear only once. Sequencing used peripheral blood. All receptors derive from a human donor in a cohort sampled during active COVID-19.

With respect to this clone: This specimen includes other DNA sequences encoding the same CDR3. The CDR3 nucleotides read TGTGCCAGCAGTGGGACAGGGTACCAAGAGACCCAGTACTTC. It translates to CASSGTGYQETQYF. The chain couples TRBV2 to TRBJ2-5, with 8 bases matching TRBD1. Trimming took 4 bases from V and 0 from J; bases not matched to a gene: 1. CDR1 is SNHLY, CDR2 FYNNEI, per germline. The CDR3 totals 14 residues.

CDR3 in amino acids: CASSFGTGKGSSYNEQFF. The CDR3 region has the DNA TGTGCCAGTAGTTTTGGGACAGGGAAGGGGAGCTCCTACAATGAGCAGTTCTTC. This chain connects TRBV19 to TRBJ2-1; TRBD1 agrees at 9 bases. The CDR3 consists of 18 residues. Germline V gene sequence: CDR1 LNHDA, CDR2 SQIVND (reference sequence). V gave up 5 bases and J gave up 0 bases; unmatched junction bases: 11.

The rearrangement uses TRBV18 and TRBJ2-5; 14 positions match TRBD2. The trim removed 6 bases at V and 2 bases at J, leaving 2 bases unmatched. The CDR3 spans 15 residues. Germline V gene data show CDR1 as KGHSH and CDR2 as LQKENI. CDR3 sequence: CASSRTSGRQETQYF. The CDR3 DNA reads TGTGCCAGCTCCCGGACTAGCGGGAGGCAAGAGACCCAGTACTTC. The variable domain in full, with the rest retrieved from reference TRBV18 and TRBJ2-5, is NAGVMQNPRHLVRRRGQEARLRCSPMKGHSHVYWYRQLPEEGLKFMVYLQKENIIDESGMPKERFSAEFPKEGPSILRIQQVVRGDSAAYFCASSRTSGRQETQYFGPGTRLLVL.

CDR3 sequence reads: CASSLQGELFF. The CDR3 nucleotides are TGCGCCAGCAGCTTACAGGGAGAACTGTTTTTT. The chain combines TRBV5-1 with TRBJ1-4; possibly TRBD1 for D (6 bases). CDR3 size: 11 residues. Between the trimmed V and J ends, which lost 2 bases and 12 bases, there was a span of 8 bases. Germline lookup yields CDR1 SGHRS and CDR2 YFSETQ.

This clone came up once. The V and J genes are TRBV30 and TRBJ2-2, with 14 nucleotides matching TRBD2. V was pared by 0 bases and J by 5 bases, with 5 bases of the junction left unmatched. Germline V gene sequence: CDR1 GTSNPN, CDR2 SVGIG (reference sequence). CDR3 length: 17 residues. Here the CDR3 reads CAWSVGGLAGVTGELFF. The CDR3 DNA reads TGTGCCTGGAGTGTAGGGGGACTAGCGGGGGTGACCGGGGAGCTGTTTTTT.

The rearrangement joins TRBV7-6 to TRBJ1-1; 9 bases agree with TRBD1. Trimming removed 4 bases from V and 5 bases from J; junction bases left unmatched: 11. The CDR3 covers 16 residues. Germline V gene data show CDR1 as SGHVS and CDR2 as FNYEAQ. The CDR3 nucleotides read TGTGCCAGCAGCTCACACATTGGACAGGGGATGACTGAAGCTTTCTTT. It specifies CASSSHIGQGMTEAFF.

This clone was detected a few times. The chain joins TRBV28 to TRBJ2-1, with D possibly TRBD1 on 5 matching bases. V was shortened by 2 bases and J by 5 bases, with 19 bases between the two germline ends. CDR1 is MDHEN and CDR2 is SYDVKM in the germline V gene. This CDR3 contains 17 residues. The CDR3 region is CASSLRGTHDRDNEQFF. Here the CDR3 DNA reads TGTGCCAGCAGTTTAAGGGGTACTCATGATCGGGACAATGAGCAGTTCTTC.

The V and J genes are TRBV28 and TRBJ1-2, with a tentative D call TRBD1 (6 bases). Trimming pared 7 bases from V and 2 bases from J, leaving 14 bases between. Germline CDR1 and CDR2: MDHEN and SYDVKM. This CDR3 has 14 residues. CDR3 in amino acids: CASTQGTRNYGYTF. As DNA, the CDR3 is TGTGCCAGCACTCAGGGGACCCGAAACTATGGCTACACCTTC.

V and J are TRBV15 and TRBJ2-5, with TRBD2 as a possible D gene (6 bases). The germline V and J ends were trimmed by 0 bases and 2 bases, with 10 bases remaining between them. The CDR3 has 15 amino acids. Germline lookup yields CDR1 LNHNV and CDR2 YYDKDF (reference sequence). CDR3 sequence: CATSREGGEQETQYF. CDR3 sequence (DNA): TGTGCCACCAGCAGAGAAGGAGGGGAACAAGAGACCCAGTACTTC.

A single count supports this clone. The chain has TRBV28 and TRBJ1-5; D gene unclear. V was cut by 6 bases and J by 0 bases, with 12 bases left in between. CDR1 MDHEN and CDR2 SYDVKM come from the germline V gene. This CDR3 region has 15 residues. CDR3 loop: CASSRTGYSNQPQHF. CDR3 nucleotide sequence: TGTGCCAGCAGCCGAACCGGGTATAGCAATCAGCCCCAGCATTTT. Based on the CDR3 plus reference TRBV28 and TRBJ1-5, the full variable domain is DVKVTQSSRYLVKRTGEKVFLECVQDMDHENMFWYRQDPGLGLRLIYFSYDVKMKEKGDIPEGYSVSREKKERFSLILESASTNQTSMYLCASSRTGYSNQPQHFGDGTRLSIL.

This clone showed up just once. The gene calls are TRBV7-9 and TRBJ2-2; no reliable D call. The germline CDR1 and CDR2 sequences are SEHNR and FQNEAQ (reference sequence). V lost 5 bases to trimming and J lost 3 bases, with 13 bases between them. CDR3 size: 15 residues. CDR3 coding DNA: TGTGCCAGCAGCGCCCAGTCCCATTACACCGGGGAGCTGTTTTTT. Amino acid sequence: CASSAQSHYTGELFF.

This rearrangement joins TRBV11-3 to TRBJ2-3, with D maybe TRBD2 (6 bases). The CDR3 sequence is 18 residues long. Trimming shortened V by 1 base and J by 1 base, and 18 bases separated the two germline ends. The germline V gene encodes CDR1 SGHNT and CDR2 YENEEA. The CDR3 reads CASSLGIVAGSGTDTQYF. DNA for the CDR3: TGTGCCAGCAGCTTAGGAATCGTGGCGGGGTCCGGCACAGATACGCAGTATTTT.

The sample holds one count of this clone. The V call is TRBV4-1, the J call TRBJ2-4; 11 bases fit TRBD2. Germline CDR1 is MGHRA and CDR2 is YSYEKL. After removal of 0 bases from V and 4 bases from J, the junction contained 14 bases not matched to a gene. The CDR3 is made up of 20 amino acids. CDR3 DNA: TGCGCCAGCAGCCAAGAAAAGCCCGTAGCGGGAGGGCCTGGGAAAAACATTCAGTACTTC. Translated: CASSQEKPVAGGPGKNIQYF.

The chain recombines TRBV4-1 with TRBJ1-5; TRBD1 might be the D (5 bases). CDR1 and CDR2 (germline): MGHRA, YSYEKL. The length of the CDR3 is 16 residues. The germline V and J ends were trimmed by 1 base and 0 bases, with 10 bases remaining between them. For the CDR3, the DNA is TGCGCCAGCAGCCAAGGGGAGGGGCGTAGCAATCAGCCCCAGCATTTT. Its translation: CASSQGEGRSNQPQHF.

This clone appeared a single time. This chain uses TRBV19 with TRBJ2-2, with 14 bases lining up with TRBD2. The CDR3 has 16 residues. Trimming cost V 7 bases and J 5 bases; bases outside gene matches: 6. The V gene's germline CDR1 is LNHDA and CDR2 SQIVND (reference sequence). This CDR3 reads CASKGLAGVLTGELFF. Here the CDR3 DNA reads TGTGCCAGTAAGGGACTAGCGGGAGTTCTGACCGGGGAGCTGTTTTTT.

This chain uses TRBV28 with TRBJ2-1; D is uncertain. CDR1 and CDR2 from the germline V gene are MDHEN and SYDVKM. V was cut by 3 bases and J by 7 bases, with 7 bases left in between. This CDR3 has 12 amino acids. CDR3 amino acids: CASSLFGNEQFF. DNA of the CDR3: TGTGCCAGCAGTTTGTTCGGGAATGAGCAGTTCTTC.

V gene TRBV5-1 combines with J gene TRBJ2-7; 10 nucleotides match TRBD1. V gave up 4 bases and J gave up 0 bases; unmatched junction bases: 7. There are 16 residues in the CDR3. CDR1 is SGHRS, CDR2 YFSETQ, per germline. This chain's CDR3 is CASSPPGDRGSYEQYF. CDR3 nucleotides: TGCGCCAGCAGCCCACCCGGGGACAGGGGCTCCTACGAGCAGTACTTC.

This clone is a singleton in its sample. This chain connects TRBV6-5 to TRBJ2-7, with TRBD2 as a possible D gene (7 bases). This CDR3 is built from 16 residues. Germline assignment: CDR1 MNHEY and CDR2 SVGAGI. Trimming pared 0 bases from V and 4 bases from J, leaving 16 bases between. The CDR3: CASSYSGGGIPYEQYF. The CDR3 nucleotides are TGTGCCAGCAGTTACTCGGGAGGGGGTATTCCTTACGAGCAGTACTTC.

The chain has TRBV30 and TRBJ2-3; 8 bases line up with TRBD2. This CDR3 has 18 residues. Germline V gene sequence: CDR1 GTSNPN, CDR2 SVGIG (reference sequence). The ends lost 7 bases at V and 0 bases at J; junction bases unmatched: 18. This chain's CDR3 is CASESWGAGGASTDTQYF. The DNA for the CDR3 is TGTGCCTCTGAAAGCTGGGGGGCGGGAGGTGCTAGCACAGATACGCAGTATTTT.

The V call is TRBV5-5, the J call TRBJ2-7, with a possible D match to TRBD2 (6 bases). Germline values: CDR1 SGHKS, CDR2 YYEKEE (reference sequence). This CDR3 spans 15 amino acids. Between the trimmed V and J ends, which lost 1 base and 4 bases, there was a span of 15 bases. The DNA for the CDR3 is TGTGCCAGCAGCTTGTGGGACGGAGGGGATTACGAGCAGTACTTC. Its translation: CASSLWDGGDYEQYF.

The count of this clone is one. This chain uses TRBV7-8 with TRBJ2-7, with 10 bases lining up with TRBD2. Trimming took 0 bases from V and 5 from J; bases not matched to a gene: 7. This CDR3 is built from 16 residues. Germline V lookup: CDR1 SGHVS, CDR2 FQNEAQ. CDR3 residues: CASSLAPSGRANEQYF. Written as DNA, the CDR3 is TGTGCCAGCAGCTTAGCCCCCAGCGGGAGGGCTAACGAGCAGTACTTC. Drawing the rest from reference TRBV7-8 and TRBJ2-7, the complete variable domain is GAGVSQSPRYKVAKRGQDVALRCDPISGHVSLFWYQQALGQGPEFLTYFQNEAQLDKSGLPSDRFFAERPEGSVSTLKIQRTQQEDSAVYLCASSLAPSGRANEQYFGPGTRLTVT.

The rearrangement joins TRBV11-3 to TRBJ2-7; tentatively, D is TRBD1 (6 bases). The germline CDR1 and CDR2 sequences are SGHNT and YENEEA. This CDR3 spans 15 amino acids. Trimming stripped 0 bases from V and 2 bases from J, with 11 bases between. CDR3 sequence reads: CASSLDRDKTYEQYF. The CDR3 nucleotides are TGTGCCAGCAGCTTAGACCGGGACAAGACCTACGAGCAGTACTTC.

This chain connects TRBV29-1 to TRBJ2-7; 9 bases align to TRBD2. V was clipped by 0 bases and J by 5 bases; unmatched bases: 14. The CDR3 contains 17 residues. CDR1 is SQVTM, CDR2 ANQGSEA, per germline. In DNA form, the CDR3 reads TGCAGCGTTGAAGATAGGGCGACTAGCGGAATTAGCAACGAGCAGTACTTC. Translating gives CSVEDRATSGISNEQYF.

Of note for this clone: The junction shows a germline mismatch at one end, possibly a read error. J is TRBJ2-1 and V is TRBV5-6; TRBD2 is a possible D gene (6 bases). The CDR3 has 12 residues. CDR1 SGHDT and CDR2 YYEEEE come from the germline V gene. DNA for the CDR3: TGTGCCAGCAGCTTGGATTGGGGGGAGGTAATCTTC. Protein sequence: CASSLDWGEVIF.